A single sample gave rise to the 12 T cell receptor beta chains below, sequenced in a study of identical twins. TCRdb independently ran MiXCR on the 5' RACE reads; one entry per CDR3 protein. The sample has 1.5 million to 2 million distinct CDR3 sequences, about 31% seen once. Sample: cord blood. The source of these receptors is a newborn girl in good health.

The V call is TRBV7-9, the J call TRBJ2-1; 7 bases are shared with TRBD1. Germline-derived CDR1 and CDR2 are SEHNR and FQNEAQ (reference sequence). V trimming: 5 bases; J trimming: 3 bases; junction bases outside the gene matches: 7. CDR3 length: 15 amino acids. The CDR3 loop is CASSSGQAHYNEQFF. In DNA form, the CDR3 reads TGTGCCAGCAGCAGTGGACAGGCACACTACAATGAGCAGTTCTTC.

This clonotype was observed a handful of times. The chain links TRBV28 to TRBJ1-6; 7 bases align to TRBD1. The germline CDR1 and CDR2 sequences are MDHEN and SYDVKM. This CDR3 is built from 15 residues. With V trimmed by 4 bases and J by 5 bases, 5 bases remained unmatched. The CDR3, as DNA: TGTGCCAGCAGTTCGACCGGGACAGATAATTCACCCCTCCACTTT. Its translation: CASSSTGTDNSPLHF. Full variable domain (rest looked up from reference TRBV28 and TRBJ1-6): DVKVTQSSRYLVKRTGEKVFLECVQDMDHENMFWYRQDPGLGLRLIYFSYDVKMKEKGDIPEGYSVSREKKERFSLILESASTNQTSMYLCASSSTGTDNSPLHFGNGTRLTVT.

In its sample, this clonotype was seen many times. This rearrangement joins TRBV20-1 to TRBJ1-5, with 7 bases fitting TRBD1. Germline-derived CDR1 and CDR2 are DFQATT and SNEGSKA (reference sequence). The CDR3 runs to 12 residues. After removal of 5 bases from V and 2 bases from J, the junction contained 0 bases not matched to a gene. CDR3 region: CSAGQGNQPQHF. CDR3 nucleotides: TGCAGTGCTGGACAGGGCAATCAGCCCCAGCATTTT.

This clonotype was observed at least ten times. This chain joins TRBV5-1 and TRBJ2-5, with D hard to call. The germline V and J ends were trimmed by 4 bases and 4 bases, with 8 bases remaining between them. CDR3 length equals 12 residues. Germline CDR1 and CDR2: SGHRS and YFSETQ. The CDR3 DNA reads TGCGCCAGCAGCAAGTCTGGAGAGACCCAGTACTTC. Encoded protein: CASSKSGETQYF.

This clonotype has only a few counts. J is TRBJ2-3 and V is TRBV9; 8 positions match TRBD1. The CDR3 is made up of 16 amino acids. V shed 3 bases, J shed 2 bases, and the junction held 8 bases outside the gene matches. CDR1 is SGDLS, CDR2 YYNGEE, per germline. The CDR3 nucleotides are TGTGCCAGCAGCGCCCGTGGACAGGGCCTCACAGATACGCAGTATTTT. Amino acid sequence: CASSARGQGLTDTQYF.

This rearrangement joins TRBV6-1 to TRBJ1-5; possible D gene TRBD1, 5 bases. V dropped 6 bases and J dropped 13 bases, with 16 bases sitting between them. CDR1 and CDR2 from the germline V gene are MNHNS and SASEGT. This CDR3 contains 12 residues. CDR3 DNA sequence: TGTGCCAGCAGGGCCCCCGGGACTGGGCAGCATTTT. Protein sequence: CASRAPGTGQHF.

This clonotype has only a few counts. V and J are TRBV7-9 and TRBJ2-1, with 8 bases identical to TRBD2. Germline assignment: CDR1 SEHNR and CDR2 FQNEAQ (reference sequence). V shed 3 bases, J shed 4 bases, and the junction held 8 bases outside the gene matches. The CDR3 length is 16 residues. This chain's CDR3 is CASSFKFSGAYNEQFF. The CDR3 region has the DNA TGTGCCAGCAGCTTCAAGTTTAGCGGGGCGTACAATGAGCAGTTCTTC.

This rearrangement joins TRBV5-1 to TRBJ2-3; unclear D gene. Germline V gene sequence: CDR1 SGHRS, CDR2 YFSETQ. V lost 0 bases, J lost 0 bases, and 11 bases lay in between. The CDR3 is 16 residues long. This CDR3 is CASSLDARLSTDTQYF. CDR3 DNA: TGCGCCAGCAGCTTGGATGCTAGACTCAGCACAGATACGCAGTATTTT.

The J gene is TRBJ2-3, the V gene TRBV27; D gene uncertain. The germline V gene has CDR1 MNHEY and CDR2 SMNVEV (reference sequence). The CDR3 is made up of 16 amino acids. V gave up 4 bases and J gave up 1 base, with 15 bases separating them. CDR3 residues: CASSSAGVGRTDTQYF. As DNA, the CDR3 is TGTGCCAGCAGTTCGGCAGGCGTCGGGCGCACAGATACGCAGTATTTT.

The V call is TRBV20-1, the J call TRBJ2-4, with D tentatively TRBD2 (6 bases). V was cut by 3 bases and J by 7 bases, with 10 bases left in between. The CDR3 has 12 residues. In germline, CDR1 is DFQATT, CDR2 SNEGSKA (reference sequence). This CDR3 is CSAREGGNIQYF. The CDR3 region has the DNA TGCAGTGCTAGGGAGGGCGGCAACATTCAGTACTTC.

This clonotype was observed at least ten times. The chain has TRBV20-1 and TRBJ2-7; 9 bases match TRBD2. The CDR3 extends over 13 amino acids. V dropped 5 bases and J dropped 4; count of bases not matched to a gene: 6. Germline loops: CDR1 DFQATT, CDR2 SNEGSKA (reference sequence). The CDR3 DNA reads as TGCAGTGCTTCGTCTAGCGGGGTATACGAGCAGTACTTC. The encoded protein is CSASSSGVYEQYF.

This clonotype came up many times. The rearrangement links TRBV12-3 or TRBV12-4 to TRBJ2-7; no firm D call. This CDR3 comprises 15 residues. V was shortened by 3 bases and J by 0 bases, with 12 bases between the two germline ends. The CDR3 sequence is CASSFLTSSSYEQYF. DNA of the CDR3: TGTGCCAGCAGTTTTCTTACTTCGAGCTCCTACGAGCAGTACTTC.